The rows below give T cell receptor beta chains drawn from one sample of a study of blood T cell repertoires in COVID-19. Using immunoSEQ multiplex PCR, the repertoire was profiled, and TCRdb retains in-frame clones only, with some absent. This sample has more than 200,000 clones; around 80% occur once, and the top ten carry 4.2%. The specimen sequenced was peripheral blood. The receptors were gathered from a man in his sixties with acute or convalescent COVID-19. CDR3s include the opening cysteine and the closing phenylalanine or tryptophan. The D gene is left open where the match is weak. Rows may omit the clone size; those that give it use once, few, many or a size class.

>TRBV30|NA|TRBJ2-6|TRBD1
TGTGCCTGGAGAGGCAGGGGGCCTACTCCTGGGGCCAACGTCCTGACTTTC
CAWRGRGPTPGANVLTF
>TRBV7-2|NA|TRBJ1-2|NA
TGTGCCAGCAGCTTCCCGGGACACGGGTTTCCTAACTATGGCTACACCTTC
CASSFPGHGFPNYGYTF
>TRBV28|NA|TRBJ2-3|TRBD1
TGTGCCAGCAGTGCGACAGGGGGTAGCACAGATACGCAGTATTTT
CASSATGGSTDTQYF
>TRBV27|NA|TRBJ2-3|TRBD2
TGTGCCAGCAGTCCGGGACTAGCGAGGGATACGCAGTATTTT
CASSPGLARDTQYF
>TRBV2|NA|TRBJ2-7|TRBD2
TGTGCCAGCAGTGGGGGACTAGCGGGAGGGCAGTACTTC
CASSGGLAGGQYF
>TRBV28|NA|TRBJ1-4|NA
TGTGCCAGCCTTCCAGGGCGCGATGAAAAACTGTTTTTT
CASLPGRDEKLFF
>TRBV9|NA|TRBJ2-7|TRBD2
TGTGCCAGCAGCGCCTTCTCCTCACGGGAGGGCCAGATGTTGGCCTACGAGCAGTACTTC
CASSAFSSREGQMLAYEQYF
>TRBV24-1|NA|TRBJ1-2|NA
TGTGCCACCAGTGATCACACCGGGAAGGGTGGCTACACCTTC
CATSDHTGKGGYTF
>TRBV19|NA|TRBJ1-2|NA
TGTGCCAGTAGTATCGGTTATGGCTACACCTTC
CASSIGYGYTF
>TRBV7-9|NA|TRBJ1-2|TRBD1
TGTGCCAGCAGCTCATCAGGGGGCTCGAGCTATGGCTACACCTTC
CASSSSGGSSYGYTF
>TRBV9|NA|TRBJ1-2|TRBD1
TGTGCCAGCAGCCCCCGGACAGGAGGCTATGGCTACACCTTC
CASSPRTGGYGYTF
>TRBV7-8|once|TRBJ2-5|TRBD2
TGTGCCAGCAGCTTTACTAGCGGGAGGGCCTCCGAGACCCAGTACTTC
CASSFTSGRASETQYF
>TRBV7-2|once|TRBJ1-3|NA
TGTGCCACTCGAACCAGGAAGGTGTCTGGAAACACCATATATTTT
CATRTRKVSGNTIYF
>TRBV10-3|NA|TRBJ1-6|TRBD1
TGTGCCATCAGTGAGACAGGGGTGACTTCACCCCTCCACTTT
CAISETGVTSPLHF
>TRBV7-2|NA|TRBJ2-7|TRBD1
TGTGCCAGCAGCTCATGGGGGACAGGGCGTCGGGAGCAGTACTTC
CASSSWGTGRREQYF
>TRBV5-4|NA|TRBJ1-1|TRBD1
TGTGCCAGCAGCTTGGCTAGGGGGCCGATTAACACTGAAGCTTTCTTT
CASSLARGPINTEAFF
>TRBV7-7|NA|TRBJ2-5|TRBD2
TGTGCTAGCAGCTTACGGCTAGCGGGGGCGCAGGGGCAAGAGACCCAGTACTTC
CASSLRLAGAQGQETQYF
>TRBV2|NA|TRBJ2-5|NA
TGTGCCAGCAGTGAAGCCCGACTAGTAGAGACCCAGTACTTC
CASSEARLVETQYF
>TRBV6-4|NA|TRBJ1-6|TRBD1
TGTGCCAGCAGCGAACAGGGGATTGAGAGTTCACCCCTCCACTTT
CASSEQGIESSPLHF
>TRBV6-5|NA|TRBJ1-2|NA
TGTGCCAGCAGTTCCCGGCGGAGCCCCTTTGACTATGGCTACACCTTC
CASSSRRSPFDYGYTF
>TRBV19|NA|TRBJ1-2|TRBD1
TGTGCCAGTAGTATTCCCAGGACAGGATCTAACTATGGCTACACCTTC
CASSIPRTGSNYGYTF
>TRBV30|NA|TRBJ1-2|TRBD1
TGTGCCTGGAGTGTACCCCAGGGGGCTTATGGCTACACCTTC
CAWSVPQGAYGYTF
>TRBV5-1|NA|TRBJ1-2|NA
TGCGCCAGCAGCTTGGGACAGGACAACTATGGCTACACCTTC
CASSLGQDNYGYTF
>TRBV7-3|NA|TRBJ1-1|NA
TGTGCCAGCAGCTCTAACTGGAACACTGAAGCTTTCTTT
CASSSNWNTEAFF
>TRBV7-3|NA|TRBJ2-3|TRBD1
TGTGCCAGCAGCTCCCACTCAGGGGGCCCAGATACGCAGTATTTT
CASSSHSGGPDTQYF
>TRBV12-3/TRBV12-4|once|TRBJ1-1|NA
TGTGCCAGCAACCGCGGGGCTGAAGCTTTCTTT
CASNRGAEAFF
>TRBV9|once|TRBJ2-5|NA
TGTGCCAGCAGCGTAGATGCCCAGGCGGAGACCCAGTACTTC
CASSVDAQAETQYF
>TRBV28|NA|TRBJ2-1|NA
TGTGCCAGCTCCTCCCTCAATGAGCAGTTCTTC
CASSSLNEQFF
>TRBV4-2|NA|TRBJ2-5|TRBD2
TGTGCCAGCAGCCAAGTTTTACAACTAGCGGGAGGCCGACAAGAGACCCAGTACTTC
CASSQVLQLAGGRQETQYF
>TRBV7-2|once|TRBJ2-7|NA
TGTGCCAGCAGCTTAGTCGCAGGGCGTACCTACGAGCAGTACTTC
CASSLVAGRTYEQYF
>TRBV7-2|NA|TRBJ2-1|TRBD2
TGTGCCAGCAGCTCAACGCGAGCGGGGGGCAATGAGCAGTTCTTC
CASSSTRAGGNEQFF
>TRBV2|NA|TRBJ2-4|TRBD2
TGTGCCAGCAGTGACCCGGGACTAGGTCTCAAAAACATTCAGTACTTC
CASSDPGLGLKNIQYF
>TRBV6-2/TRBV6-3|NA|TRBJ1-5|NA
TGTGCCAGCAGTTACTCGTACAGTCAGCCCCAGCATTTT
CASSYSYSQPQHF
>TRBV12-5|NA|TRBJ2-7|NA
TGTGCTAGTGGTTTGGGCTGGCACGAGCAGTACTTC
CASGLGWHEQYF
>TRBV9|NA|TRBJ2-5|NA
TGTGCCAGCAGCGACTGGTCGGGTTCAGAGACCCAGTACTTC
CASSDWSGSETQYF
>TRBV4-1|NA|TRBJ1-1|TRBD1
TGCGCCAGCAGCCACGGGACAGCCGATAACACTGAAGCTTTCTTT
CASSHGTADNTEAFF
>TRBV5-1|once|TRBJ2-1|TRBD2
TGCGCCAGCAGCGGGGGACTATGGTTCCATGAGCAGTTCTTC
CASSGGLWFHEQFF
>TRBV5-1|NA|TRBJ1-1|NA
TGCGCCAGCAGCTTGAGCCCTTTGAACACTGAAGCTTTCTTT
CASSLSPLNTEAFF
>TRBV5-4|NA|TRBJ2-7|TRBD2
TGTGCCAGCAGCTCCCCGACTAGCGGGATTTACGAGCAGTACTTC
CASSSPTSGIYEQYF
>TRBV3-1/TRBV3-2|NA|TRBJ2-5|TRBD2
TGTGCCAGCAGCCAAGTGTCGGGGGGATGGCAAGAGACCCAGTACTTC
CASSQVSGGWQETQYF
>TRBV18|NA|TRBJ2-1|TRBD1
TGTGCCAGCTCGCCACGACAGGGGATTTACAATGAGCAGTTCTTC
CASSPRQGIYNEQFF
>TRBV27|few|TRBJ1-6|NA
TGTGCCAGCAGGTCAGAGGGGGAAAGGCAAAATTCACCCCTCCACTTT
CASRSEGERQNSPLHF
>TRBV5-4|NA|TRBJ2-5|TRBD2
TGTGCCAGCAGCTTAGCTAGCGGGGTCCAAGAGACCCAGTACTTC
CASSLASGVQETQYF
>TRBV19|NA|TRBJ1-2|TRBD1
TGTGCCAGTAGCCCTATACAGGGGGCCAACTATGGCTACACCTTC
CASSPIQGANYGYTF
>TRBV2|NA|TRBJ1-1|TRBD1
TGTGCCAGCAGCCGACAGGGATCCCAGAACACTGAAGCTTTCTTT
CASSRQGSQNTEAFF
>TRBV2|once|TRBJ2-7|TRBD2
TGTGCCAGCAGTTACCAACTCGGGTTGGCTAGCGGGGGTGGCGAGCAGTACTTC
CASSYQLGLASGGGEQYF
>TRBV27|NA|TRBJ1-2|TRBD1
TGTGCCAGCGCCATGGACAGGAGGGCCTATGGCTACACCTTC
CASAMDRRAYGYTF
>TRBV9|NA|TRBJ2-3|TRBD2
TGTGCCAGCAGCAGAGCGGGGGGGTTCACAGATACGCAGTATTTT
CASSRAGGFTDTQYF
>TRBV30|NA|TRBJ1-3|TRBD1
TGTGCCTGGAGTGTACTTTTGGACAGGGGGCCTGGAAACACCATATATTTT
CAWSVLLDRGPGNTIYF
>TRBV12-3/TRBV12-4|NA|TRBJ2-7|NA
TGTGCCAGCAGTTTGGGCGGGGTTCGCGAGCAGTACTTC
CASSLGGVREQYF
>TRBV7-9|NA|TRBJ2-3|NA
TGTGCCAGCAGCCCTGTGGCGGGCTCCACAGATACGCAGTATTTT
CASSPVAGSTDTQYF
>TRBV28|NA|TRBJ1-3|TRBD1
TGTGCCAGTACCGGGACAGGGGCTGGAAACACCATATATTTT
CASTGTGAGNTIYF
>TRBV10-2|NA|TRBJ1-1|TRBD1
TGCGCCAGCAGATTGACAGGGATGAACACTGAAGCTTTCTTT
CASRLTGMNTEAFF
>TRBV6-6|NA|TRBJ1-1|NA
TGTGCCAGCAGTTACCGGGGGGCACACACTGAAGCTTTCTTT
CASSYRGAHTEAFF
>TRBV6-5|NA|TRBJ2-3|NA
TGTGCCAGCAGGGCTTGGGGGGCAGATACGCAGTATTTT
CASRAWGADTQYF